This passage covers 17 T cell receptor beta chains from one sample sequenced in a study of cytomegalovirus exposure and HLA in healthy donors. Assay used: immunoSEQ multiplex PCR; TCRdb lists only in-frame clones, some missing. This table holds 250,000 to 400,000 clones, 88% found once. The sequencing sample was made of PBMCs. These TCRs come from a man aged 25 to 45 in good health and CMV-seronegative.

This sequence joins TRBV4-1 and TRBJ2-7; D might be TRBD2 (6 bases). With 0 bases removed from V and 2 bases from J, the gap between germline ends came to 20 bases. The CDR3 has 18 amino acids. Germline-derived CDR1 and CDR2 are MGHRA and YSYEKL. CDR3 amino acids: CASSQERSSGDLPYEQYF. CDR3 nucleotide sequence: TGCGCCAGCAGCCAAGAAAGGAGTTCGGGGGATCTTCCCTACGAGCAGTACTTC.

The V gene is TRBV11-3, the J gene TRBJ1-3, with 9 nucleotides matching TRBD1. This CDR3 contains 13 residues. Germline trimming cut 5 bases from V and 10 bases from J; bases unmatched to any gene: 6. In germline, CDR1 is SGHNT, CDR2 YENEEA. Here the CDR3 reads CASSPGQGRTIYF. The CDR3 DNA sequence: TGTGCCAGCAGCCCGGGACAGGGAAGGACCATATATTTT.

The chain carries TRBV27 and TRBJ1-2, with a weak D call TRBD1 (5 bases). The CDR3 extends over 15 amino acids. V lost 2 bases and J lost 8, with 18 bases in between. Germline values: CDR1 MNHEY, CDR2 SMNVEV (reference sequence). The chain's CDR3 is CASSLDWTSPRGYTF. CDR3 DNA sequence: TGTGCCAGCAGTTTAGATTGGACATCGCCCCGGGGCTACACCTTC.

The chain employs TRBV5-6 and TRBJ1-4; D not certain. The CDR3 runs 15 residues. Per the germline V gene, CDR1 is SGHDT and CDR2 is YYEEEE. Trimming shortened V by 1 base and J by 2 bases, and 9 bases separated the two germline ends. The CDR3 DNA reads TGTGCCAGCAGCTTGTTCGGGAGGACTAATGAAAAACTGTTTTTT. Amino acids: CASSLFGRTNEKLFF.

The genes are TRBV11-3 and TRBJ1-1; 8 bases agree with TRBD1. V dropped 1 base and J dropped 5; count of bases not matched to a gene: 6. The germline V gene encodes CDR1 SGHNT and CDR2 YENEEA. The CDR3 loop spans 15 amino acids. The CDR3 DNA reads as TGTGCCAGCAGCTTAGCCGGGACAGGAGGGACTGAAGCTTTCTTT. Its protein is CASSLAGTGGTEAFF.

This chain links TRBV6-1 with TRBJ1-3; the match to TRBD1 covers 7 bases. The ends lost 1 base at V and 4 bases at J; junction bases unmatched: 4. CDR3 length equals 15 residues. Germline CDR1 MNHNS, CDR2 SASEGT. The CDR3 DNA reads as TGTGCCAGCAGTGAAGAGGGGGCGCGAGGAAACACCATATATTTT. It yields the protein CASSEEGARGNTIYF.

Remarks on this clone: One end of the junction does not line up with germline, which may come from a read error. This chain connects TRBV5-6 to TRBJ1-1, with TRBD1 matching over 7 bases. The CDR3 runs 15 residues. CDR1 and CDR2 (germline): SGHDT, YYEEEE. CDR3 nucleotides: TGTGCCAGCAACTTGGTGCCAGGGGGGAACACTGAAGCTTTCTTT. Translated, it gives CASNLVPGGNTEAFF.

Regarding this clone: Different DNA sequences within this sample yield the same CDR3. J is TRBJ2-7 and V is TRBV18; D not resolved. Germline V gives CDR1 KGHSH, CDR2 LQKENI. Trimming left V 3 bases short and J 4 bases short, with 7 bases between. The CDR3 has 12 amino acids. The CDR3 nucleotides read TGTGCCAGCTCACCCGCCGGTTACGAGCAGTACTTC. Translating it yields CASSPAGYEQYF.

This clone was found once. The chain joins TRBV4-1 to TRBJ2-7; TRBD2 aligns across 8 bases. CDR3 length equals 15 residues. V gave up 4 bases and J gave up 2 bases; unmatched junction bases: 7. Germline V gene lookup returns CDR1 MGHRA and CDR2 YSYEKL. The CDR3 coding sequence is TGCGCCAGCAGCCCGGCGGGCGGGGGGCCCTACGAGCAGTACTTC. It encodes CASSPAGGGPYEQYF.

Written as DNA, the CDR3 is TGTGCCTGGAGCCCGGACAGGGTTAACTATGGCTACACCTTC. The encoded protein is CAWSPDRVNYGYTF. V usage is TRBV30 and J usage is TRBJ1-2, with 8 bases aligning to TRBD1. Germline CDR1 and CDR2: GTSNPN and SVGIG (reference sequence). J gave up 1 base and V 3 bases, and 4 bases lay outside the gene matches. This CDR3 has 14 amino acids. The full variable domain, its missing parts supplied by reference TRBV30 and TRBJ1-2, is SQTIHQWPATLVQPVGSPLSLECTVEGTSNPNLYWYRQAAGRGLQLLFYSVGIGQISSEVPQNLSASRPQDRQFILSSKKLLLSDSGFYLCAWSPDRVNYGYTFGSGTRLTVV.

The sample holds a few counts of this clone. One end of the junction varies from germline; a read error may be responsible. V gene TRBV7-2 combines with J gene TRBJ2-7, with TRBD1 identical over 8 bases. The CDR3 contains 14 residues. Germline CDR1 and CDR2: SGHTA and FQGNSA. The CDR3 sequence: CASRLGQGSYEQYF. CDR3 in DNA: TGTGCCAGCAGATTAGGACAGGGATCCTACGAGCAGTACTTC.

V is TRBV15 and J is TRBJ2-7, with D possibly being TRBD2 (6 bases). CDR3 size: 16 residues. The germline V and J ends were trimmed by 0 bases and 3 bases, with 15 bases remaining between them. Germline CDR1 LNHNV, CDR2 YYDKDF (reference sequence). CDR3 protein: CATSRDLTGEIYEQYF. The CDR3 DNA sequence: TGTGCCACCAGCAGAGATTTGACGGGGGAAATCTACGAGCAGTACTTC.

This chain connects TRBV19 to TRBJ1-4, with a weak D call TRBD1 (5 bases). V dropped 5 bases and J dropped 5 bases, with 15 bases sitting between them. CDR1 LNHDA and CDR2 SQIVND come from the germline V gene (reference sequence). This CDR3 region has 15 residues. The CDR3 region has the DNA TGTGCCAGTAGTGGGCCAGGGCGCCGGAATGAAAAACTGTTTTTT. This gives the protein CASSGPGRRNEKLFF.

This chain joins TRBV5-8 and TRBJ1-6; possibly TRBD1 for D (5 bases). Germline CDR1 reads SGHTS; CDR2 reads YDEGEE. V lost 6 bases and J 10 bases, leaving 14 bases between the germline ends. The CDR3 has 13 amino acids. The CDR3 region is CASIGGGESPLHF. The CDR3, as DNA: TGTGCCAGCATTGGGGGAGGGGAGTCACCCCTCCACTTT.

The rearrangement uses TRBV7-2 and TRBJ2-6, with D unclear. The germline gives CDR1 SGHTA, CDR2 FQGNSA. Trimming stripped 5 bases from V and 4 bases from J, with 18 bases between. The CDR3 extends over 17 amino acids. The CDR3 sequence: CASSLVEDLAGANVLTF. The CDR3 DNA sequence: TGTGCCAGCAGCCTAGTCGAGGATCTGGCGGGGGCCAACGTCCTGACTTTC.

V usage is TRBV11-2 and J usage is TRBJ2-1; 9 bases fit TRBD1. Germline CDR1 and CDR2: SGHAT and FQNNGV. Germline trimming cut 5 bases from V and 7 bases from J; bases unmatched to any gene: 12. The CDR3 extends over 16 amino acids. DNA of the CDR3: TGTGCCAGCAGCCGCGCAGGGACAGGGTTTTTTAATGAGCAGTTCTTC. Encoded protein: CASSRAGTGFFNEQFF.

The gene calls are TRBV18 and TRBJ1-1, with D tentatively TRBD1 (6 bases). Per the germline V gene, CDR1 is KGHSH and CDR2 is LQKENI. Trimming stripped 1 base from V and 5 bases from J, with 11 bases between. The CDR3 is made up of 14 amino acids. The CDR3 here is CASSPLEDRTEAFF. The CDR3 DNA reads as TGTGCCAGCTCACCACTGGAAGACAGGACTGAAGCTTTCTTT.